This TCR beta chain came from a study of CD8 T cells in Susac syndrome. With random hexamers, about 0.45 to 1 ug RNA was reverse transcribed. Amplification of TCR beta CDR3 across 54 Vbeta and 13 Jbeta was performed with immunoSEQ multiplex PCR. TCRdb passed the immunoSEQ multiplex PCR reads through MiXCR, listing each CDR3 protein once. The sample lists roughly 200,000 distinct CDR3 sequences; 95% were seen once. The CDR3 length is 17 residues. CDR1 is MDHEN, CDR2 SYDVKM, per germline. Unmatched junction bases numbered 11, after V lost 0 bases and J lost 5 bases. TCR beta sequencing covered blood CD8+ and CD4+ T cells.

The J gene is TRBJ2-5, the V gene TRBV28; TRBD2 matches 8 bases. Sequencing was performed on CD8+ T cells from PBMCs. This receptor was obtained from a human donor with multiple sclerosis. Here the CDR3 reads CASSLWSGSGFWETQYF. In nucleotides, the CDR3 is TGTGCCAGCAGTTTATGGAGCGGGAGTGGTTTTTGGGAGACCCAGTACTTC.